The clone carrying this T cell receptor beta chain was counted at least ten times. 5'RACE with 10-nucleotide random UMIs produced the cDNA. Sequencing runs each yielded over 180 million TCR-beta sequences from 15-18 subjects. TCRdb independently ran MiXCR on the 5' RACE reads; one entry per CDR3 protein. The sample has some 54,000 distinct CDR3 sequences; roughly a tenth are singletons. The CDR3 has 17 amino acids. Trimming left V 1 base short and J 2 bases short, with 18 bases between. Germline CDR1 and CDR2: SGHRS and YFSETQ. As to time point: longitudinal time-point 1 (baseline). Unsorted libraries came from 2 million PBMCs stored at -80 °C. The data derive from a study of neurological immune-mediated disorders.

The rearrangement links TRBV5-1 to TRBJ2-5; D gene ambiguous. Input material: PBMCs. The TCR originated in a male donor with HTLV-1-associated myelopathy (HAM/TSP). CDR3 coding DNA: TGCGCCAGCAGCTTGACGTTGGGGTTGGCGGCGCAAGAGACCCAGTACTTC. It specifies CASSLTLGLAAQETQYF.